This TCR beta chain was documented in a study of blood T cell repertoires in COVID-19. In the study overall: Sources were T cells, B-cell-depleted T cells, or PBMCs; the material itself was cDNA or gDNA.

In the original processing: Estimation of nucleated cell counts was performed using reference gene primer amplification. The table came from immunoSEQ multiplex PCR; TCRdb's copy has only in-frame clones and leaves some out. The D gene and trimming were derived from the DNA, and the V and J assignments and clone size from that table. The data show around 400,000 clones, roughly 91% seen once. This clone was observed a few times. This CDR3 has 12 amino acids. V lost 1 base to trimming and J lost 5 bases, with 7 bases between them. The germline V gene has CDR1 SGHRS and CDR2 YFSETQ. Sequencing input: PBMCs or T cells enriched from blood (not recorded which). This TCR derives from a woman under 40 who had recovered from COVID-19. This chain links TRBV5-1 with TRBJ2-7; D ambiguous. The CDR3 loop is CASSLSSHEQYF. CDR3 in DNA: TGCGCCAGCAGCTTGTCGAGCCACGAGCAGTACTTC.